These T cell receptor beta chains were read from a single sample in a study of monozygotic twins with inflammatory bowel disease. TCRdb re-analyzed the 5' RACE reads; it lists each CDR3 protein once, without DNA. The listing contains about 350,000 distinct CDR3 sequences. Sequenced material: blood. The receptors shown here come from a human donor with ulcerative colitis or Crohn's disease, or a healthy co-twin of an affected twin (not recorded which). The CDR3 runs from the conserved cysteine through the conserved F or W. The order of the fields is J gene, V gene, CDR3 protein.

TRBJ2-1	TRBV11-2	CASSPLTSGGAGTYNEQFF
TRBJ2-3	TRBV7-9	CASSSPTRQDSTDTQYF
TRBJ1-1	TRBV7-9	CASSLTRGSTEAFF
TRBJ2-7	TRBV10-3	CAIRGIDYEQYF
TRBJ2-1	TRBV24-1	CATSWGRNEQFF
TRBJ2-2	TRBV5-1	CASSLRITGELFF
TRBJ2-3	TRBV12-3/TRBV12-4	CASTLKGWEDTQYF
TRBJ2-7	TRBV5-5	CASSTSDFVSYEQYF
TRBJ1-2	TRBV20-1	CSARDTGSGSYGYTF
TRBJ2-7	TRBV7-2	CASSWDIAGREQYF
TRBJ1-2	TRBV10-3	CAIRQESYGYTF
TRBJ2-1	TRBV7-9	CASSLEGQAYNEQFF
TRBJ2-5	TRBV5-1	CASSEGTSGGSETQYF
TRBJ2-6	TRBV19	CAGRDSGANVLTF
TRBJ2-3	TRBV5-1	CASSPDRGHDTQYF
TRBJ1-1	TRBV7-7	CASSLWMNTEAFF
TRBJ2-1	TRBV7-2	CASSPGGDEQFF
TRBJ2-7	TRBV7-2	CASSLDQGSYEQYF
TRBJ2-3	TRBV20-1	CSARGLANTDTQYF
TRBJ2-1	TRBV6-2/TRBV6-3	CASSRTGTTGNEQFF
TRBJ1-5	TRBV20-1	CSAILGQGDQPQHF
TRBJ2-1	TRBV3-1	CASSREGGSHNEQFF
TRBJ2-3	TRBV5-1	CASSLVPGGSTDTQYF
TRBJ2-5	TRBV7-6	CASSLFWGGQETQHF
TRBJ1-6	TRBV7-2	CASSLDGLYNSPLHF
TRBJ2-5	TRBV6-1	CASSSSGGGQETQYF
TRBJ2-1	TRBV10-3	CAISESGNEQFF
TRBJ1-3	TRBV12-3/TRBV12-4	CASRKPGYSGNTIYF
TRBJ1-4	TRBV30	CAWSVGTGASEKLFF
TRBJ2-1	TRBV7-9	CASEGYNEQFF
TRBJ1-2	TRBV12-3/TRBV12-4	CASRLTDSGRTLQF
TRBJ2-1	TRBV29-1	CSVGTSDEQFF
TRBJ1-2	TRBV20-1	CSAPGGAGPIYGYTF
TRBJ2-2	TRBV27	CASSPWTVGTGELFF
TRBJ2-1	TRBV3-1	CASSQRTSGEVNEQFF
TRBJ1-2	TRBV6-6	CASSSLQGNYGYTF
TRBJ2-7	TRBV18	CASSLTASGRVAYEQYF
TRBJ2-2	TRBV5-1	CASSLGLAGGTGELFF
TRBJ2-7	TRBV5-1	CASSARGPPPAQYF
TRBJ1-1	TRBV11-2	CASSFEGIGTEAFF
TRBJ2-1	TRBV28	CAIRQGNNEQFF